This T cell receptor beta chain was found in a study of cytomegalovirus exposure and HLA in healthy donors. Regarding the study as a whole: Reportedly, diagnosis of cytomegalovirus status by the classifier showed high specificity and sensitivity.

The repertoire was sequenced with immunoSEQ multiplex PCR; TCRdb's copy has only in-frame clones and lacks some. The repertoire consists of about 240,000 clones, with around 85% occurring once and the leading ten covering 0.95% to 1.5%. CDR1 is MNHEY and CDR2 is SMNVEV in the germline V gene (reference sequence). The CDR3 covers 14 residues. The J segment lost 3 bases and the V segment lost 6 bases, leaving 6 bases of the junction unmatched. In regard to this clone: The antigen is unknown.

The receptor was isolated from a woman aged 25-40 years in good health and CMV-seropositive. The material sequenced was PBMCs. J is TRBJ2-7 and V is TRBV27, with TRBD2 matching over 9 bases. The chain's CDR3 is CASSYSGGSYEQYF. The CDR3 DNA follows: TGTGCCAGCAGCTATAGCGGGGGAAGCTACGAGCAGTACTTC.